The clone carrying this TCR beta chain appeared a single time. The antigen is unknown. The sample belongs to a study of siplizumab effects on memory and regulatory T cells. The CDR3 consists of 19 residues. Germline CDR1 reads LNHDA; CDR2 reads SQIVND (reference sequence). Trimming removed 4 bases from V and 4 bases from J; junction bases left unmatched: 17. Roughly 100,000 TCR templates were assayed per sample. Using immunoSEQ multiplex PCR, the repertoire was profiled, and TCRdb retains in-frame clones only, with some absent. This sample has 90,000 to 120,000 clones, with 94% found just once. Study-level results: The Treg-derived share of mappable alloreactive CD4+ clones averaged 68.8% with siplizumab and approximately 30% in controls. Mapping to unstimulated subsets was achieved for only a minor fraction of alloreactive clones. There appeared to be greater diversity in naive T cells than in memory cells, and naive T cells seemed major contributors to the alloresponse.

What was sequenced was Tregs sorted from blood. This sequence joins TRBV19 and TRBJ1-1, with 11 nucleotides matching TRBD1. This receptor was identified in a human donor in good health. In DNA form, the CDR3 reads TGTGCCAGTAGTACACGTCCCGGGACAGGGGGGAGCACGGGCACTGAAGCTTTCTTT. This gives the protein CASSTRPGTGGSTGTEAFF.